The entry below describes one T cell receptor beta chain. Its antigen is unknown. Germline V lookup: CDR1 LNHDA, CDR2 SQIVND (reference sequence). This CDR3 is 13 amino acids long. This record comes from a study of T cells expressing NK-cell markers. Study as a whole: Investigators obtained TCR beta repertoires from sorted CD3+CD56+NKG2C+, CD3+CD56+NKG2C- and CD3+CD56-NKG2C+ T cells.

Study-level findings and limits: Top CD8+ clonotypes included the dominant CD3+CD56+NKG2C+ clonotypes in 5 to 7 donors.

cDNA encoding TCR beta was synthesized via 5'RACE template switching incorporating UMIs. Reanalyzing the 5' RACE reads, TCRdb keeps one entry per CDR3 protein, without DNA. Its table lists 500,000 to 700,000 distinct CDR3 sequences. The clonotype was recovered from a man younger than 35 in good health. The genes are TRBV19 and TRBJ1-1; lacking DNA, the TRBD1 call made by TCRdb goes unchecked. Material for sequencing was blood T cells: a sorted CD56 or NKG2C T cell subset, CD4+ or CD8+ T cells, or bulk PBMC T cells (not recorded which). CDR3 protein: CASSLPGHREAFF. The whole variable domain, filled in from reference TRBV19 and TRBJ1-1, reads DGGITQSPKYLFRKEGQNVTLSCEQNLNHDAMYWYRQDPGQGLRLIYYSQIVNDFQKGDIAEGYSVSREKKESFPLTVTSAQKNPTAFYLCASSLPGHREAFFGQGTRLTVV.